Listed here is a single T cell receptor (beta chain). Its antigen remains unidentified. The record originates from a study of cytomegalovirus exposure and HLA in healthy donors. Study as a whole: Previous work identified 120 million or so unique TCR beta sequences from 200 million or so T cells. About 80 million unique TCR sequences came from HLA-typed donors in an early release.

General study results and limits: Cytomegalovirus status, reportedly, was diagnosed with high specificity and sensitivity by the classifier. Later findings reportedly placed an Asian-associated ancestry cluster below the approximately 650-donor mean for N-insertions.

V lost 2 bases to trimming and J lost 4 bases; unmatched junction nucleotides: 3. The CDR3 extends over 16 amino acids. From germline, CDR1 is SEHNR and CDR2 FQNEAQ (reference sequence). The PCR employed 60 Vbeta primers together with 13 Jbeta primers. Sequencing was performed with immunoSEQ multiplex PCR; in TCRdb, only in-frame clones are kept and a portion is missing. The sample lists about 120,000 clones, 60% to 85% occurring once. The source is a woman between 40 and 55 years old in good health and CMV-seropositive. Sequencing was performed on PBMCs. The chain joins TRBV7-9 to TRBJ2-3; 13 nucleotides match TRBD2. The CDR3 coding sequence is TGTGCCAGCAGCTTACGGACTAGCGGGAGCCCAGATACGCAGTATTTT. Amino acid sequence: CASSLRTSGSPDTQYF.